This T cell receptor (beta chain) stems from a study of CD8 T cells in ankylosing spondylitis. Overall study findings and caveats: Disease-linked clones reportedly concentrated significantly in matched ankylosing spondylitis synovial fluid. Past studies reported some motif variants in reactive arthritis synovial fluid and blood. Disease-linked clones bore a CD8+ phenotype and were relatively rare in peripheral blood.

This CDR3 is built from 12 residues. Germline-derived CDR1 and CDR2 are SEHNR and FQNEAQ (reference sequence). The ends were cut back, 5 bases at V and 10 bases at J, with 12 bases in the middle. This clonotype was counted ten times or more. Antigen: not known. Quantitative molecular-barcoded 5'-RACE generated the TCR beta libraries. MiXCR, run by TCRdb on the 5' RACE reads, gives a single entry per CDR3 protein. This sample has 200,000 to 250,000 distinct CDR3 sequences, with over 9.5% found just once. The sample was blood, either unsorted or a sorted T cell fraction (not recorded which). The clonotype was recovered from a male donor with ankylosing spondylitis or in good health (not recorded which). The chain combines TRBV7-9 with TRBJ2-1, with unresolved D. CDR3 DNA: TGTGCCAGCAGCCCTCCTATCCCAGAGCAGTTCTTC. It specifies CASSPPIPEQFF.